One sample yielded the 32 T cell receptor beta chains listed below, sequenced in a study of blood T cell repertoires in COVID-19. TCRdb keeps only in-frame clones here, not all; method: immunoSEQ multiplex PCR. The repertoire includes some 140,000 clones, just under 85% of them detected once, and around 2.7% sits in the top ten. Sequenced: peripheral blood. These TCRs come from a woman at least 80 years old with acute or convalescent COVID-19.

The chain combines TRBV30 with TRBJ1-6, with D perhaps TRBD1 (6 bases). The CDR3 is 15 residues long. V gave up 2 bases and J gave up 8 bases, with 16 bases separating them. Germline V gives CDR1 GTSNPN, CDR2 SVGIG (reference sequence). CDR3 loop: CAWSFGGARYSPLHF. Here the CDR3 DNA reads TGTGCCTGGAGTTTTGGGGGCGCGAGGTATTCACCCCTCCACTTT.

This chain joins TRBV10-2 and TRBJ2-1; TRBD1 matches at 10 bases. The CDR3 has 15 amino acids. The germline gives CDR1 WSHSY, CDR2 SAAADI. V lost 1 base to trimming and J lost 12 bases; unmatched junction nucleotides: 9. The CDR3 reads CASSEWTGGGRSQFF. The DNA for the CDR3 is TGCGCCAGCAGTGAGTGGACAGGGGGGGGTAGATCGCAGTTCTTC.

The CDR3 protein is CASSYYLSPYQPQHF. The CDR3 nucleotides are TGTGCCAGCAGTTATTACCTTAGCCCCTATCAGCCCCAGCATTTT. V usage is TRBV6-5 and J usage is TRBJ1-5; D not certain. Per the germline V gene, CDR1 is MNHEY and CDR2 is SVGAGI. The CDR3 is made up of 15 amino acids. V dropped 3 bases and J dropped 5 bases, with 14 bases sitting between them.

The chain joins TRBV18 to TRBJ1-2; 10 bases fit TRBD1. V shed 6 bases, J shed 1 base, and the junction held 2 bases outside the gene matches. Germline V gives CDR1 KGHSH, CDR2 LQKENI. The CDR3 loop spans 14 amino acids. CDR3 DNA sequence: TGTGCCAGCTCGGGACAGGGGAGTAACTATGGCTACACCTTC. Translation gives CASSGQGSNYGYTF.

This clone was observed a few times. The chain combines TRBV30 with TRBJ2-5; 7 nucleotides line up with TRBD1. The CDR3 is 13 amino acids. V dropped 4 bases and J dropped 5; count of bases not matched to a gene: 7. Germline CDR1 and CDR2: GTSNPN and SVGIG (reference sequence). The chain's CDR3 is CAWITGARETQYF. CDR3 bases: TGTGCCTGGATTACAGGGGCAAGGGAGACCCAGTACTTC.

This sequence joins TRBV27 and TRBJ1-2, with no clear D. Germline CDR1 is MNHEY and CDR2 is SMNVEV (reference sequence). V dropped 2 bases and J dropped 4 bases, with 11 bases sitting between them. CDR3 size: 14 residues. CDR3 residues: CASSLRAGIYGYTF. For the CDR3, the DNA is TGTGCCAGCAGTTTAAGGGCGGGTATCTATGGCTACACCTTC.

This clone occurred a few times. V and J are TRBV3-1 (or the pseudogene TRBV3-2) and TRBJ2-7; 7 nucleotides agree with TRBD1. The CDR3 is 14 amino acids. V dropped 5 bases and J dropped 0; count of bases not matched to a gene: 4. Per the germline V gene, CDR1 is LGHDT and CDR2 is YNNKEL (reference sequence). The CDR3 loop is CASSNRGSSYEQYF. Here the CDR3 DNA reads TGTGCCAGCAGCAACAGGGGAAGCTCCTACGAGCAGTACTTC.

This clone was detected only once. The chain recombines TRBV19 with TRBJ2-3; 9 nucleotides agree with TRBD1. V lost 6 bases, J lost 3 bases, and 4 bases stayed unmatched. Germline CDR1 and CDR2: LNHDA and SQIVND (reference sequence). CDR3 size: 14 residues. CDR3 in DNA: TGTGCCAGTAGGGACAGGGGATCTACAGATACGCAGTATTTT. As protein: CASRDRGSTDTQYF.

J is TRBJ2-1 and V is TRBV7-2, with TRBD2 matching over 12 bases. CDR1 SGHTA and CDR2 FQGNSA come from the germline V gene. The CDR3 totals 19 residues. Trimming at V came to 0 bases and at J to 1 base, leaving 7 bases not matched to a gene. In nucleotides, the CDR3 is TGTGCCAGCAGCTTAGCTCTAGCGGGGGGGCCTAGGTCCTACAATGAGCAGTTCTTC. The encoded protein is CASSLALAGGPRSYNEQFF.

The chain has TRBV5-1 and TRBJ2-7, with 10 nucleotides matching TRBD1. The CDR3 is 16 amino acids. Germline V gene sequence: CDR1 SGHRS, CDR2 YFSETQ. J gave up 0 bases and V 2 bases, and 5 bases lay outside the gene matches. This chain's CDR3 is CASSFLGDRGSYEQYF. The CDR3 DNA is TGCGCCAGCAGCTTCCTCGGGGACAGGGGCTCCTACGAGCAGTACTTC.

The chain couples TRBV19 to TRBJ1-5; 7 positions agree with TRBD1. Germline lookup yields CDR1 LNHDA and CDR2 SQIVND (reference sequence). The ends lost 3 bases at V and 4 bases at J; junction bases unmatched: 6. The CDR3 spans 15 residues. As DNA, the CDR3 is TGTGCCAGTAGTATTGGTCACAGGGGAAATCAGCCCCAGCATTTT. Its translation: CASSIGHRGNQPQHF. The whole variable domain, remainder taken from reference TRBV19 and TRBJ1-5, is DGGITQSPKYLFRKEGQNVTLSCEQNLNHDAMYWYRQDPGQGLRLIYYSQIVNDFQKGDIAEGYSVSREKKESFPLTVTSAQKNPTAFYLCASSIGHRGNQPQHFGDGTRLSIL.

The chain is built from TRBV19 and TRBJ1-2; D is unresolved. CDR3 length equals 13 residues. CDR1 LNHDA and CDR2 SQIVND come from the germline V gene (reference sequence). V lost 6 bases and J lost 4, with 12 bases in between. The CDR3 loop reads CASRVGAPYGYTF. In DNA, the CDR3 is TGTGCCAGTAGGGTGGGAGCCCCCTATGGCTACACCTTC.

This sequence joins TRBV5-6 and TRBJ2-3; TRBD2 matches 9 bases. This CDR3 is 16 amino acids long. CDR1 and CDR2 (germline): SGHDT, YYEEEE. V was pared by 0 bases and J by 6 bases, with 8 bases of the junction left unmatched. The CDR3 bases are TGTGCCAGCAGCTTGGGAGGTGGACTAGCGATTGATACGCAGTATTTT. Protein: CASSLGGGLAIDTQYF.

The chain couples TRBV6-2 or TRBV6-3 to TRBJ2-2; 9 bases line up with TRBD1. Looked up from germline, CDR1 is MNHEY and CDR2 is SVGEGT. Losses at the gene ends were 5 bases for V and 2 bases for J; bases not matched to a gene: 6. CDR3 length: 16 amino acids. CDR3 sequence: CASSLRTGANTGELFF. CDR3 nucleotide sequence: TGTGCCAGCAGTCTACGGACAGGGGCTAACACCGGGGAGCTGTTTTTT.

The chain joins TRBV6-5 to TRBJ1-2; 9 nucleotides align to TRBD1. This CDR3 is 14 amino acids long. Germline V gene data show CDR1 as MNHEY and CDR2 as SVGAGI. Germline trimming cut 11 bases from V and 4 bases from J; bases unmatched to any gene: 11. CDR3 DNA sequence: TGTGCCGCCAAGGCCCCGACAGGGGGCTATGGCTACACCTTC. Translating gives CAAKAPTGGYGYTF.

This chain connects TRBV3-1 (or the pseudogene TRBV3-2) to TRBJ2-1, with TRBD1 identical over 7 bases. This CDR3 contains 12 residues. Germline V CDR1 and CDR2: LGHDT, YNNKEL (reference sequence). Trimming took 2 bases from V and 9 from J; bases not matched to a gene: 1. DNA of the CDR3: TGTGCCAGCAGCCAAACAGGGGCTGAGCAGTTCTTC. Amino acids: CASSQTGAEQFF.

The chain couples TRBV7-2 to TRBJ2-5; the D gene is possibly TRBD2 (5 bases). Germline V gene sequence: CDR1 SGHTA, CDR2 FQGNSA. V was clipped by 0 bases and J by 7 bases, with 18 bases between them. The CDR3 runs 16 residues. The CDR3 is CASSLARAGSRGTQYF. CDR3 coding DNA: TGTGCCAGCAGCTTAGCGAGGGCAGGATCAAGAGGGACCCAGTACTTC.

On this clone itself: This specimen includes other DNA sequences encoding the same CDR3. The V call is TRBV3-1 (or the pseudogene TRBV3-2), the J call TRBJ1-2; 11 bases are shared with TRBD1. Trimming took 0 bases from V and 6 from J; bases not matched to a gene: 3. Germline V lookup: CDR1 LGHDT, CDR2 YNNKEL (reference sequence). The CDR3 totals 15 residues. DNA of the CDR3: TGTGCCAGCAGCCAAGAGGGACAGGGGGGAAATGGCTACACCTTC. This codes for CASSQEGQGGNGYTF.

The chain is built from TRBV9 and TRBJ2-7; 8 nucleotides line up with TRBD2. Germline loops: CDR1 SGDLS, CDR2 YYNGEE. The V gene end was trimmed by 0 bases and the J gene end by 2 bases; junction bases not matched to a gene: 10. The CDR3 contains 17 residues. The CDR3 spells CASSVAASGQSPYEQYF. The CDR3 bases are TGTGCCAGCAGCGTAGCGGCTAGCGGGCAATCTCCCTACGAGCAGTACTTC.

V gene TRBV19 combines with J gene TRBJ1-2, with 8 bases lining up with TRBD1. The germline CDR1 and CDR2 sequences are LNHDA and SQIVND (reference sequence). V lost 10 bases to trimming and J lost 6 bases; unmatched junction nucleotides: 7. The CDR3 runs 12 residues. In DNA form, the CDR3 reads TGTGCCACCCAGGGGGCGCGGAATGGCTACACCTTC. It codes for CATQGARNGYTF.

The chain couples TRBV9 to TRBJ1-2; 7 bases map to TRBD1. The germline V gene has CDR1 SGDLS and CDR2 YYNGEE. J lost 8 bases, V lost 1 base, and 11 bases had no gene match. This CDR3 region has 15 residues. The CDR3 nucleotides are TGTGCCAGCAGCGTAACGTGGGACAGTCGAGACGGCTACACCTTC. Translation gives CASSVTWDSRDGYTF. Full variable domain (rest looked up from reference TRBV9 and TRBJ1-2): DSGVTQTPKHLITATGQRVTLRCSPRSGDLSVYWYQQSLDQGLQFLIQYYNGEERAKGNILERFSAQQFPDLHSELNLSSLELGDSALYFCASSVTWDSRDGYTFGSGTRLTVV.

The rearrangement links TRBV7-8 to TRBJ1-2, with 12 bases fitting TRBD1. There are 17 residues in the CDR3. Germline assignment: CDR1 SGHVS and CDR2 FQNEAQ. Losses at the gene ends were 2 bases for V and 4 bases for J; bases not matched to a gene: 8. CDR3 residues: CASSLLGQGALGYGYTF. For the CDR3, the DNA is TGTGCCAGCAGCTTACTGGGACAGGGGGCTCTTGGCTATGGCTACACCTTC.

The chain is built from TRBV11-2 and TRBJ1-6; perhaps TRBD1 as D (5 bases). The CDR3 is 13 residues long. In germline, CDR1 is SGHAT, CDR2 FQNNGV. V dropped 4 bases and J dropped 10 bases, with 11 bases sitting between them. The DNA of the CDR3 is TGTGCCAGCAGCTCGACAGCCAGGTCACCCCTCCACTTT. Translated: CASSSTARSPLHF.

This sequence joins TRBV7-8 and TRBJ2-3; weak D call: TRBD2 (6 bases). From germline, CDR1 is SGHVS and CDR2 FQNEAQ. The ends were cut back, 4 bases at V and 1 base at J, with 12 bases in the middle. This CDR3 is built from 15 residues. DNA of the CDR3: TGTGCCAGCAGCTCCTGGGGGGAGCGCACAGATACGCAGTATTTT. It translates to CASSSWGERTDTQYF.

The V and J genes are TRBV6-5 and TRBJ1-1; no clear D gene. The V gene's germline CDR1 is MNHEY and CDR2 SVGAGI. This CDR3 region has 13 residues. With 4 bases removed from V and 7 bases from J, the gap between germline ends came to 13 bases. CDR3 loop: CASSLGSRDEAFF. The CDR3 region has the DNA TGTGCCAGCAGTTTAGGGTCGAGGGATGAAGCTTTCTTT.

The chain employs TRBV5-8 and TRBJ1-5, with D perhaps matching TRBD1 (6 bases). CDR3 size: 18 residues. Germline CDR1 is SGHTS and CDR2 is YDEGEE. V was trimmed by 2 bases and J by 0 bases, leaving 18 bases between them. CDR3 amino acids: CASSFLESGVGSNQPQHF. In nucleotides, the CDR3 is TGTGCCAGCAGCTTCCTAGAATCAGGGGTGGGTAGCAATCAGCCCCAGCATTTT.

The rearrangement links TRBV5-1 to TRBJ1-1; D is unresolved. The CDR3 is made up of 14 amino acids. The germline gives CDR1 SGHRS, CDR2 YFSETQ. Trimming cost V 1 base and J 1 base, with 8 bases left between them. The chain's CDR3 is CASSLLGRNTEAFF. CDR3 DNA sequence: TGCGCCAGCAGCTTGCTGGGGAGGAACACTGAAGCTTTCTTT.

This clone was observed a handful of times. The chain links TRBV5-1 to TRBJ2-7, with D maybe TRBD2 (5 bases). Trimming left V 0 bases short and J 2 bases short, with 12 bases between. The germline CDR1 and CDR2 sequences are SGHRS and YFSETQ. This CDR3 comprises 15 residues. The CDR3 DNA reads as TGCGCCAGCAGCTTGGTAAGGGAGTCTCCCTACGAGCAGTACTTC. Translated: CASSLVRESPYEQYF. The full variable domain, with the rest looked up from reference TRBV5-1 and TRBJ2-7, is KAGVTQTPRYLIKTRGQQVTLSCSPISGHRSVSWYQQTPGQGLQFLFEYFSETQRNKGNFPGRFSGRQFSNSRSEMNVSTLELGDSALYLCASSLVRESPYEQYFGPGTRLTVT.

The V call is TRBV20-1, the J call TRBJ2-1, with TRBD1 as a possible D gene (6 bases). V gave up 6 bases and J gave up 9 bases, with 21 bases separating them. Germline values: CDR1 DFQATT, CDR2 SNEGSKA (reference sequence). This CDR3 is 14 amino acids long. Here the CDR3 reads CSASRQVLNAEQFF. The CDR3 DNA reads as TGCAGTGCCAGTCGACAGGTCTTGAATGCTGAGCAGTTCTTC.

V gene TRBV4-2 combines with J gene TRBJ1-6; a possible D gene is TRBD1 (5 bases). The CDR3 runs 18 residues. Trimming cost V 0 bases and J 0 bases, with 12 bases left between them. In germline, CDR1 is LGHNA, CDR2 YNFKEQ. In DNA, the CDR3 is TGTGCCAGCAGCCAAGATTTGCAGGGCAGCTCCTATAATTCACCCCTCCACTTT. Its protein product is CASSQDLQGSSYNSPLHF.

CDR3 residues: CASSLFMEALHF. Here the CDR3 DNA reads TGTGCCAGCAGCTTATTTATGGAGGCCCTCCACTTT. This rearrangement joins TRBV7-2 to TRBJ1-6; D remains ambiguous. V lost 2 bases to trimming and J lost 14 bases, with 10 bases between them. The CDR3 covers 12 residues. Germline values: CDR1 SGHTA, CDR2 FQGNSA.

J is TRBJ2-7 and V is TRBV18; D is unresolved. V was trimmed by 6 bases and J by 2 bases, leaving 17 bases between them. The V gene's germline CDR1 is KGHSH and CDR2 LQKENI. The CDR3 loop spans 15 amino acids. The CDR3 region has the DNA TGTGCCAGCTCCGAATCCCCCGGAGATCCCTACGAGCAGTACTTC. Translated: CASSESPGDPYEQYF.